This T cell receptor (beta chain) was retrieved from a study of human thymus T cells. Study-level findings and limits: Across thymic and blood repertoires, the usage of V and J genes appeared to be biased.

As to this clone: Its matching antigen is unknown.

Generated by immunoSEQ multiplex PCR, the TCRdb table keeps only in-frame clones and is missing some. Among 60,000 to 75,000 clones listed, over 85% were seen once. Resections removed during corrective heart surgery provided the thymus tissue used. Germline V gene lookup returns CDR1 SNHLY and CDR2 FYNNEI. The CDR3 runs 16 residues. Losses at the gene ends were 7 bases for V and 5 bases for J; bases not matched to a gene: 14. The chain has TRBV2 and TRBJ2-1; 7 nucleotides align to TRBD2. Material for sequencing was thymus tissue. The origin of this receptor is a girl under three years old with a congenital heart defect but otherwise immunologically healthy. CDR3 DNA sequence: TGTGCCAGCACACACCGGGGGGTGGAGGGGCACAATGAGCAGTTCTTC. It specifies CASTHRGVEGHNEQFF.